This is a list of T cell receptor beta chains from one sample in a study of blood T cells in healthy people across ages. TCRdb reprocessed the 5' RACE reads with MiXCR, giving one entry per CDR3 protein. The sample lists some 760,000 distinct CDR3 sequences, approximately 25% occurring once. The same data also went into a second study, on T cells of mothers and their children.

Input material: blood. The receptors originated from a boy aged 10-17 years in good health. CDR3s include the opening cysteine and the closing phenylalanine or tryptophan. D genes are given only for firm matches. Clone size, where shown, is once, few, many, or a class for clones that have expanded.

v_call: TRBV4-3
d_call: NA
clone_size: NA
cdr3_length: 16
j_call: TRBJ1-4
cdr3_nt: TGCGCCAGCAGCCAAGATTTGGGGGCCTCTAATGAAAAACTGTTTTTT
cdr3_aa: CASSQDLGASNEKLFF

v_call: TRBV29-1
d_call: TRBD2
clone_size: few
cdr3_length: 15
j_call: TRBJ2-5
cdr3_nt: TGCAGCGTCCGGGGGGTAGCTTTGGTCGAAGGGACCCAGTACTTC
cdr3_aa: CSVRGVALVEGTQYF

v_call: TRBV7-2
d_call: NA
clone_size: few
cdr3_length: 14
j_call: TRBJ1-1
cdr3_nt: TGTGCCAGCAGACGAGGGGATATGAACACTGAAGCTTTCTTT
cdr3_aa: CASRRGDMNTEAFF

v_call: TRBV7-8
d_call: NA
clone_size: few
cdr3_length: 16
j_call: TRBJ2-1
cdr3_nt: TGTGCCAGCAGCCTAGAGGGACCATCAGACTACTATGAGCAGTTCTTC
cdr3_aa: CASSLEGPSDYYEQFF

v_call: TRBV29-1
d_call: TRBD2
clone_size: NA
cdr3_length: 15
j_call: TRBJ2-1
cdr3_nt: TGCAGCGGGGGCTTCGTCGGGGAGGGGTTCAATGAGCAGTTCTTC
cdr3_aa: CSGGFVGEGFNEQFF

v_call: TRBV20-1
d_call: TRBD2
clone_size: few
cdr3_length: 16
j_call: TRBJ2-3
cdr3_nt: TGCAGTGCTAGCCCGCTAGCGGGAGCCTTCACAGATACGCAGTATTTT
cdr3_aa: CSASPLAGAFTDTQYF

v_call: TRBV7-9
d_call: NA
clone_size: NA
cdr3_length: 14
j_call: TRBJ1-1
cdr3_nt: TGTGCCAGCAGCCAGCGGACAGTAGGGACTGAAGCTTTCTTT
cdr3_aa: CASSQRTVGTEAFF

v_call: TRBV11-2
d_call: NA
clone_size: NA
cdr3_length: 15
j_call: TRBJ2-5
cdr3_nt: TGTGCCAGCAGCTTAGCCGGGTCGCCGGGTGAGACCCAGTACTTC
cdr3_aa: CASSLAGSPGETQYF

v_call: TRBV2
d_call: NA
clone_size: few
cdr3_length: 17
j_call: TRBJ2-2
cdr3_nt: TGTGCCAGCAGTTGGGGCAGCCCAAAAGGGCACACCGGGGAGCTGTTTTTT
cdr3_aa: CASSWGSPKGHTGELFF

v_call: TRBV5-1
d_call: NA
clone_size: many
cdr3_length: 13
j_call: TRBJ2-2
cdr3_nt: TGCGCCAGCAGCTTGGACGGCACCGGGGAGCTGTTTTTT
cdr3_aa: CASSLDGTGELFF

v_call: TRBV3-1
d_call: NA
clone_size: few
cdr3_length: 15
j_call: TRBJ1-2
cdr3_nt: TGTGCCAGCAGCCAAGACCGACAGGCCCACTATGGCTACACCTTC
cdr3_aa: CASSQDRQAHYGYTF

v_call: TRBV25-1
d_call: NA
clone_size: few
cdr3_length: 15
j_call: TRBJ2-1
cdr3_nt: TGTGCCAGCAAGGAGCCGGCCAGGGCCTGGGATGAGCAGTTCTTC
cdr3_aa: CASKEPARAWDEQFF

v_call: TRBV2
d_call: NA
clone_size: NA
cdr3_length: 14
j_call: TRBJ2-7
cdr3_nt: TGTGCCAGCAGCCCCGGATACAACTTCTACGAGCAGTACTTC
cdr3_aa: CASSPGYNFYEQYF